This T cell receptor beta chain was found in a study of cytomegalovirus exposure and HLA in healthy donors (dated 2017 in TCRdb). General notes on the study: In an earlier analysis of 587 of the donors, 250 to 350 Gb of sequence data and 90 million to 130 million unique TCR beta sequences from 180 million or so T cells were reported. An early release that covered more than 550 HLA-typed donors contained about 300 gigabases of sequencing data and some 87 million unique TCR sequences. Among the roughly 390 genotyped donors, 75% to 90% belonged to the genetic ancestry cluster associated with self-reported Caucasian donors. The aim of the study was to test whether cataloging public T cell receptors could identify signatures of past pathogen exposure. The study used immunosequencing to profile the T cell repertoires of approximately 630 subjects and linked those repertoires to cytomegalovirus serostatus. In addition to the first cohort of 666 subjects, a separate validation cohort of approximately 120 different subjects was used. The study combined high-throughput TCR immunosequencing, statistical association of individual TCRs with disease status, and machine learning to predict cytomegalovirus infection status. To study patterns of TCR occurrence, a later analysis re-analyzed previously published TCR beta repertoires from several hundred donors and added high-resolution HLA genotyping. The later analysis used no new phenotypic data to find candidate immune exposures, relying instead on TCR beta sequences and their occurrence across donors. To decide whether each TCR beta V gene segment behaved as functional or pseudogenic, an earlier analysis of approximately 600 of the donors relied on high-throughput TCR beta sequencing. Donor age, sex, ethnicity and CMV serostatus were compiled together with the repertoire data. Genome-wide SNP genotypes for about 65% of the roughly 670 donors were used in a later genetic analysis, which treated that subset as a discovery cohort. All discovery cohort repertoires had been generated on a single sequencing platform. HLA typing covered class I and class II loci at four-digit resolution. Typing coverage differed by locus: A, B, C, DRB1 and DQB1 were typed in roughly 620-630 donors, DQA1 in approximately 520, DPA1 in some 570, and DPB1 in 400 to 480. Several DR-DQ haplotypes were handled as single units for association and clustering because linkage in the cohort was strong. Among 300 to 500 genotyped donors of the cohort, an average of around 220,000 unique TCR beta nucleotide sequences was sequenced per donor, of which about 18% were non-productive. Paper-wide results and their limitations: In this cohort, only TCR beta chains were sequenced, and detectable features were limited by the absence of alpha or paired-chain data. In a later analysis, more than 15,000 TCR beta sequences were associated with specific HLA alleles at a false discovery rate of 0.05. In a later analysis, HLA-associated TCR beta chains were found to be more clonally expanded and to have lower generation probabilities than equally common non-associated chains. According to the authors, the approach could potentially be generalized to other disease states and immunological phenotypes. The study listed 150 to 200 TCR beta chains as associated with cytomegalovirus. When HLA alleles, especially DR and DQ, strongly co-occurred, TCR associations were difficult to assign to individual alleles. In a later analysis, TCR association rates were found to vary across HLA loci, with the most associated TCRs seen for DRB1 alleles and the fewest for HLA-C alleles. Correlated functional status among segregating V segments might be attributable to linkage disequilibrium, but an unknown experimental factor could not be ruled out. A cluster of highly shared sequence variants was judged likely to be a technical artifact of the sequencing pipeline. Because HLA typing was unavailable for some donors at each locus, only the typed subset was used in association tests. Several of the top co-occurrence clusters appeared to be linked to parvovirus B19, influenza, CMV and Epstein-Barr virus, according to a later analysis. In an earlier analysis of 587 of the donors, most TCR beta V segments appeared in productive rearrangements about 90% or about 30% of the time, broadly matching IMGT annotations. Across donors, most TCR sequences were observed very rarely, whereas some public TCRs were present in many individuals. The presence/absence analyses assumed that sequencing depth was roughly uniform across donors, and that assumption may not be true. An association between a missense DCLRE1C variant and V-gene and J-gene trimming of TCR beta chains was found in a later genetic analysis and replicated in an independent cohort. Immune exposure information for the cohort was limited to CMV serostatus. About 17 rarely observed V segments, including chromosome 9 orphons, were excluded from the earlier analysis of almost 600 of the donors because counts were too low. In a later genetic analysis, fewer N-insertions in productive TCRs were reported among donors in an Asian-associated ancestry cluster than the roughly 700-donor mean. A later analysis found that most CMV-associated TCR beta chains appeared HLA-restricted, with HLA associations seemingly driven largely by CMV exposure. A further reported finding was that TCR beta sequences accurately predicted the HLA-A and HLA-B alleles for most subjects in the first cohort. In vitro tests confirmed that a few of the cytomegalovirus-associated TCR beta chains recognize cytomegalovirus antigens. The classifier was reported to diagnose cytomegalovirus status with high specificity and sensitivity in both the original cohort and the validation cohort.

The cohort consisted of 600 to 750 healthy bone marrow donors. All cohort members were sampled while nominally healthy, although unrecorded immune exposures were likely present. The donor was CMV seronegative and belonged to the group of around 350 seronegative cohort members. Every donor gave a peripheral blood sample, and the peripheral blood mononuclear cells from that sample were used for TCR beta sequencing. Genomic DNA was extracted from the blood cell samples with the Qiagen DNeasy Blood Extraction Kit. About this clone itself: The target of this receptor is not known. No quality values exist for individual bases; no much larger clone is one base distant.

The library was made by the immunoSEQ multiplex PCR assay. For the multiplex PCR, a mixture combining 60 forward primers for TCR Vbeta segments and 13 reverse primers for TCR Jbeta segments was used. Amplification of the CDR3 region of rearranged TCR beta genes was performed with a multiplex PCR assay on genomic DNA. On the Illumina HiSeq System, the amplified TCR beta libraries were sequenced as 87-base-pair reads. The published analysis was carried out like this. A later analysis counted tens of millions of unique TCR beta chains across the 666 repertoires, and some 12 million of these chains were shared by at least two donors. A nearest-neighbor algorithm error-corrected the raw reads and collapsed the reads into unique sequences, merging closely related sequences to remove PCR and sequencing errors. Alignment of CDR3 sequences to IMGT reference sequences was used to assign V, D and J gene segments. For a sequence to be retained, a match of at least six nucleotides to both a V gene segment and a J gene segment was required. Rearrangements were classified as productive when the CDR3 lacked stop codons and remained in frame with V and J, and all other rearrangements were classified as non-productive. Following IMGT convention, CDR3 was defined as the stretch from the second conserved V-encoded cysteine up to the conserved J-encoded phenylalanine. Sequences without an unambiguous match to a single V gene segment were excluded from the earlier analysis of about 600 of the donors. An earlier analysis of some 610 of the donors called V segments functional above 56.7% productive rearrangements and segregating when the between-donor standard deviation exceeded 5%. A statistical classification framework was built to diagnose cytomegalovirus status from the catalog of TCR beta chain sequences. V and J gene assignment, in a later analysis, came from comparing TCR nucleotide sequences with IMGT/GENE-DB human TR gene sequences. A later analysis assigned CDR3 sequences and most-parsimonious VDJ recombination scenarios with the TCRdist pipeline. In a later analysis, each TCR beta chain was defined by its CDR3 amino acid sequence together with its V-gene family, and reads lacking a unique V-gene family were excluded. In a later analysis, 450 to 600 highly shared, low-generation-probability nucleotide sequences were removed to address suspected cross-contamination and a sequencing artifact. In a later analysis, a clonal expansion index for each public chain was calculated from normalized within-repertoire ranks of inferred template counts. A later analysis computed generation probabilities with a VDJ recombination model fitted to out-of-frame rearrangements, and checked the results against IGoR. In a later analysis, TCR-TCR, TCR-HLA and TCR-CMV co-occurrence was scored with hypergeometric tests, and a repertoire-size bias correction was applied to TCR pairs. To estimate false discovery rates, a later analysis permuted the HLA or CMV assignments 20 times. In a later analysis, co-occurring TCRs were grouped using DBSCAN, and TCRdist sequence similarity was added for clustering within HLA-allele-positive subsets. Repertoires with fewer than 30,000 or more than 120,000 public chains, plus five repertoires with anomalous nucleotide sharing, were excluded from co-occurrence clustering. In its TCRdb copy, this immuneACCESS table keeps in-frame sequences only and misses some clones. Where compared with another copy, unresolved V genes explain less than half of these, and the others have no known cause. The D gene and trimming were derived from the DNA, and the V and J assignments and clone size from that table. A total of under 150,000 clones appear in this sample, over 70% of them only once. The ten largest account for less than 3.5% of the sample.

This clonotype was obtained from a male donor in good health and CMV-seronegative. The sequenced sample consisted of PBMCs.

Read as DNA, the sequence is TGTGCCAGCAGCTTTCAGGACAGGGAAAATGAAAAACTGTTTTTT. Its protein is CASSFQDRENEKLFF. The chain is made from TRBV11-2 and TRBJ1-4; TRBD1 fits 8 bases in the junction. There are 15 amino acids in the CDR3, from cysteine to phenylalanine inclusive. CDR3 DNA is the only sequence kept; it has 45 bases, read in frame from the first base. Taken from the germline V gene, the CDR1 and CDR2 loops are SGHAT and FQNNGV. The germline V and J ends show losses of 3 bases and 5 bases respectively, and no gene match explains 5 bases of the junction.